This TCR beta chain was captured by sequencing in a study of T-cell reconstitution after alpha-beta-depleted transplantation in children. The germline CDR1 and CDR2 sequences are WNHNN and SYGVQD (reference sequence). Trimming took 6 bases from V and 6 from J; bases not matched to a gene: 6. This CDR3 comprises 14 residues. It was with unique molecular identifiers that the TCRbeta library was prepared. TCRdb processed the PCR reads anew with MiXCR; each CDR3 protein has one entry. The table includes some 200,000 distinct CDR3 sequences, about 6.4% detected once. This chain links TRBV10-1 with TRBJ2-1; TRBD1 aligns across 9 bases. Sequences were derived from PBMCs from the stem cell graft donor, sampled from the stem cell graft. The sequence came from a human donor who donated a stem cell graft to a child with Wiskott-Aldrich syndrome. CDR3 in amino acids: CASSSGQGFNEQFF. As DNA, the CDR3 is TGCGCCAGCAGCTCGGGACAGGGCTTCAATGAGCAGTTCTTC.